Shown below are 12 T cell receptor beta chains from a single sample sequenced in a study of T cells in Graves' hyperthyroidism and ophthalmopathy. Template material for amplifying TCR beta CDR3 regions consisted of RNA transcripts. The TCR CDR3 first-round RT-PCR relied on the HTBI primer set. TCRdb recomputed calls from the multiplex PCR reads with MiXCR, one row per CDR3 protein. This sample has some 690,000 distinct CDR3 sequences, with roughly 17% found just once. Sequencing used blood. These receptors came from a man aged 45-65 years with Graves' hyperthyroidism.

The rearrangement links TRBV6-2 or TRBV6-3 to TRBJ2-3, with 9 bases that match TRBD2. Germline assignment: CDR1 MNHEY and CDR2 SVGEGT. With 6 bases clipped from V and 0 bases from J, the junction kept 22 bases outside the gene matches. CDR3 size: 21 residues. CDR3 region: CASSMGKAGGPVLFSTDTQYF. The CDR3 nucleotides are TGTGCCAGCAGCATGGGAAAAGCGGGAGGTCCCGTTCTCTTTAGCACAGATACGCAGTATTTT.

At least ten counts were recorded for this clonotype. The chain uses TRBV18 and TRBJ2-3; TRBD1 agrees at 9 bases. Looked up from germline, CDR1 is KGHSH and CDR2 is LQKENI. The CDR3 extends over 14 amino acids. V was clipped by 2 bases and J by 5 bases; unmatched bases: 2. The CDR3 DNA follows: TGTGCCAGCTCACCATACAGGGGGCAAGATACGCAGTATTTT. Its translation: CASSPYRGQDTQYF.

This clonotype came up many times. A much larger clone differs by one base, so this may be a read error. The rearrangement links TRBV11-2 to TRBJ1-1, with D uncertain. V gave up 4 bases and J gave up 4 bases, with 16 bases separating them. From germline, CDR1 is SGHAT and CDR2 FQNNGV. This CDR3 contains 15 residues. CDR3 coding DNA: TGTGCCAGCAGCTCCCCCAAAAGCGGGAGCACTGAAGCTTTCTTT. It is translated as CASSSPKSGSTEAFF. The variable domain in full, with the rest retrieved from reference TRBV11-2 and TRBJ1-1, is EAGVAQSPRYKIIEKRQSVAFWCNPISGHATLYWYQQILGQGPKLLIQFQNNGVVDDSQLPKDRFSAERLKGVDSTLKIQPAKLEDSAVYLCASSSPKSGSTEAFFGQGTRLTVV.

This clonotype has only one observation. Because the CDR3 is missing its conserved closing phenylalanine or tryptophan, this is likely a read error. The rearrangement joins TRBV24-1 to TRBJ2-1; 9 bases map to TRBD2. The CDR3 extends over 17 amino acids. Germline lookup yields CDR1 KGHDR and CDR2 SFDVKD. V lost 3 bases and J lost 4; bases outside the gene matches: 9. The CDR3 DNA reads TGTGCCACCAGTGATGGACCGACTAGCGGCAGATACAATGAGCAGTTCTCC. The encoded protein is CATSDGPTSGRYNEQFS.

This clonotype was observed a handful of times. The chain links TRBV7-2 to TRBJ1-5; no firm D call. Germline CDR1 is SGHTA and CDR2 is FQGNSA. Trimming took off 1 base at V and 5 bases at J, with 15 bases between the two ends. There are 16 residues in the CDR3. CDR3 in DNA: TGTGCCAGCAGCTTAGGCGAGGGAATTATACATCAGCCCCAGCATTTT. Protein: CASSLGEGIIHQPQHF.

This clonotype was found a few times. The chain is built from TRBV20-1 and TRBJ2-7, with TRBD1 as a possible D gene (5 bases). V was cut by 3 bases and J by 0 bases, with 18 bases left in between. Germline V gives CDR1 DFQATT, CDR2 SNEGSKA (reference sequence). The CDR3 is 16 residues long. CDR3 DNA: TGCAGTGCTAGGACCCAAGGGGAAGGCTTCTCCTACGAGCAGTACTTC. This encodes CSARTQGEGFSYEQYF.

This clonotype was counted at least ten times. V is TRBV5-1 and J is TRBJ2-2, with 8 bases lining up with TRBD1. This CDR3 contains 15 residues. Trimming removed 2 bases from V and 6 bases from J; junction bases left unmatched: 6. From germline, CDR1 is SGHRS and CDR2 YFSETQ. CDR3 sequence reads: CASSFGQGFSGELFF. The CDR3 DNA follows: TGCGCCAGCAGCTTCGGACAGGGATTTTCCGGGGAGCTGTTTTTT.

This rearrangement joins TRBV6-1 to TRBJ2-7; TRBD1 matches at 9 bases. V dropped 5 bases and J dropped 7; count of bases not matched to a gene: 6. The germline CDR1 and CDR2 sequences are MNHNS and SASEGT. This CDR3 region has 13 residues. CDR3 sequence reads: CASSPGTGLEQYF. DNA for the CDR3: TGTGCCAGCAGTCCCGGGACAGGGCTTGAGCAGTACTTC.

This clonotype was recorded many times. The chain uses TRBV28 and TRBJ2-7; 9 nucleotides agree with TRBD2. The CDR3 runs to 14 residues. The J segment lost 4 bases and the V segment lost 3 bases, leaving 4 bases of the junction unmatched. Germline values: CDR1 MDHEN, CDR2 SYDVKM. CDR3 bases: TGTGCCAGCAGTTTTGCGGGAGGGCCTTACGAGCAGTACTTC. Protein sequence: CASSFAGGPYEQYF. Filled out from reference TRBV28 and TRBJ2-7, the complete variable domain reads DVKVTQSSRYLVKRTGEKVFLECVQDMDHENMFWYRQDPGLGLRLIYFSYDVKMKEKGDIPEGYSVSREKKERFSLILESASTNQTSMYLCASSFAGGPYEQYFGPGTRLTVT.

Points on this clonotype: The junction differs from germline at one of its ends, possibly a read error. The chain combines TRBV27 with TRBJ2-7; TRBD1 aligns across 7 bases. Germline V gene lookup returns CDR1 MNHEY and CDR2 SMNVEV (reference sequence). This CDR3 has 16 amino acids. The DNA for the CDR3 is TGTGCCAGCAGCCTAAGCTCCGGGACAGCAAGCTACGGGCAGTACTTC. Translated: CASSLSSGTASYGQYF.

The chain links TRBV7-6 to TRBJ2-7, with TRBD1 matching 10 bases. This CDR3 is built from 14 residues. CDR1 SGHVS and CDR2 FNYEAQ come from the germline V gene. The ends lost 4 bases at V and 6 bases at J; junction bases unmatched: 6. CDR3 amino acids: CASSSLTGGREQYF. Here the CDR3 DNA reads TGTGCCAGCAGCTCGCTGACAGGGGGCCGCGAGCAGTACTTC.

This clonotype was recorded at least ten times. The rearrangement links TRBV20-1 to TRBJ1-4; 11 bases match TRBD1. The trim removed 6 bases at V and 8 bases at J, leaving 5 bases unmatched. The CDR3 runs to 13 residues. From germline, CDR1 is DFQATT and CDR2 SNEGSKA (reference sequence). This CDR3 is CSATGTGGEKLFF. In nucleotides, the CDR3 is TGCAGTGCCACCGGGACAGGGGGGGAAAAACTGTTTTTT.